Included here is one T cell receptor beta chain sequence, with context. Antigen: not known. This specimen belongs to a study of PD-1 blockade in classical Hodgkin lymphoma. Study-level points and caveats: Nothing has yet pinned down what causes the repertoire differences, possibly disease activity or prior therapy. By C4D1, CD4+ diversity increased significantly, especially in complete responders.

The data were produced by immunoSEQ multiplex PCR, yet TCRdb's version contains in-frame clones alone and is incomplete. The sample consists of tens of thousands of clones, about four fifths of them appearing once. Germline V CDR1 and CDR2: LNHDA, SQIVND (reference sequence). The CDR3 is 15 residues long. V shed 6 bases and J shed 0 bases, with 12 bases lying between them. The time point here: cycle 4 day 1 (C4D1), after six to seven weeks of nivolumab. In every patient, relapse followed autologous stem cell transplantation, while exposure to brentuximab vedotin differed. By magnetic negative selection, CD4+ T cells were purified from thawed PBMCs.

The chain uses TRBV19 and TRBJ2-4; unclear D gene. Sequenced material: CD4+ T cells from blood, taken before the fourth cycle of nivolumab. The sequence came from a human donor with classical Hodgkin lymphoma. CDR3: CASSLPAVAKNIQYF. CDR3 bases: TGTGCCAGTAGCCTCCCAGCTGTAGCCAAAAACATTCAGTACTTC.